Below, 14 T cell receptor beta chains from the same sample are listed, as sequenced in a study of shared clonotypes between healthy human individuals. Naive CD8 cells were CD45RO-negative, positively selected for CCR7, excluding terminally differentiated effector memory CD45RA+ cells. Data came from immunoSEQ multiplex PCR; TCRdb stores just in-frame clones and leaves some out. The sample records more than 2 million clones, around 95% being singletons. The source material was naive CD8+ T cells from PBMCs. These receptors were collected from a man in his late teens or twenties in good health. Some clones in this sample may be carry-over from other donors' samples.

The chain links TRBV6-5 to TRBJ1-2; a weak D match, TRBD1 (5 bases). CDR3 length equals 13 residues. Trimming took 6 bases from V and 7 from J, leaving 15 bases between them. The germline V gene has CDR1 MNHEY and CDR2 SVGAGI. The CDR3 region has the DNA TGTGCCAGCAGCTTTCCCGGGGCCTCTGGCTACACCTTC. This codes for CASSFPGASGYTF.

The V gene is TRBV19, the J gene TRBJ1-4, with 7 bases identical to TRBD1. The CDR3 contains 17 residues. With V trimmed by 7 bases and J by 0 bases, 11 bases remained unmatched. From germline, CDR1 is LNHDA and CDR2 SQIVND (reference sequence). The CDR3 region has the DNA TGTGCCAGTACCTTTGGGGGACAGCTTGCAACTAATGAAAAACTGTTTTTT. Its protein product is CASTFGGQLATNEKLFF. The full variable domain, with the rest looked up from reference TRBV19 and TRBJ1-4, is DGGITQSPKYLFRKEGQNVTLSCEQNLNHDAMYWYRQDPGQGLRLIYYSQIVNDFQKGDIAEGYSVSREKKESFPLTVTSAQKNPTAFYLCASTFGGQLATNEKLFFGSGTQLSVL.

The chain joins TRBV7-3 to TRBJ1-4; 7 nucleotides line up with TRBD1. CDR3 length equals 15 residues. V lost 5 bases, J lost 5 bases, and 8 bases stayed unmatched. Germline V gene data show CDR1 as SGHTA and CDR2 as FQGTGA. CDR3 nucleotides: TGTGCCAGCAGCCTGCGGGACAGCATAAATGAAAAACTGTTTTTT. It translates to CASSLRDSINEKLFF.

The chain joins TRBV7-8 to TRBJ1-4; D is ambiguous. The CDR3 sequence is 16 residues long. V gave up 5 bases and J gave up 6 bases, with 19 bases separating them. Per the germline V gene, CDR1 is SGHVS and CDR2 is FQNEAQ. The CDR3 nucleotides read TGTGCCAGCAGCGCGAGACGGTACGCGACCGATGAAAAACTGTTTTTT. Residues: CASSARRYATDEKLFF.

The genes are TRBV7-9 and TRBJ1-2; 9 bases align to TRBD1. V lost 1 base, J lost 4 bases, and 4 bases stayed unmatched. In germline, CDR1 is SEHNR, CDR2 FQNEAQ (reference sequence). The CDR3 runs to 15 residues. CDR3 sequence (DNA): TGTGCCAGCAGCTTAGGGACAGGGGCCGTCTATGGCTACACCTTC. Its translation is CASSLGTGAVYGYTF.

This clone has a count of ten or more. V gene TRBV2 combines with J gene TRBJ1-4; the match to TRBD1 covers 9 bases. CDR3 size: 15 residues. In germline, CDR1 is SNHLY, CDR2 FYNNEI. V shed 7 bases, J shed 7 bases, and the junction held 10 bases outside the gene matches. This CDR3 is CASTGGTGTGEKLFF. CDR3 sequence (DNA): TGTGCCAGCACTGGGGGGACAGGGACGGGTGAAAAACTGTTTTTT.

This chain joins TRBV19 and TRBJ1-5; TRBD1 is a possible D gene (6 bases). The CDR3 is 15 residues long. The V end lost 7 bases, the J end lost 1 base, and 14 bases lay between the germline ends. Germline-derived CDR1 and CDR2 are LNHDA and SQIVND (reference sequence). CDR3: CASNSGARSNQPQHF. In nucleotides, the CDR3 is TGTGCCAGTAACTCGGGGGCAAGGAGCAATCAGCCCCAGCATTTT.

V gene TRBV7-2 combines with J gene TRBJ1-1; tentative D call: TRBD1 (5 bases). The CDR3 is 16 residues long. Looked up from germline, CDR1 is SGHTA and CDR2 is FQGNSA. Deletions cut 1 base from V and 1 base from J, with 13 bases between. CDR3 sequence reads: CASSLVGAGGNTEAFF. The CDR3 DNA follows: TGTGCCAGCAGCTTAGTCGGGGCCGGGGGGAACACTGAAGCTTTCTTT.

The chain employs TRBV6-1 and TRBJ2-6; unclear D gene. CDR3 length: 15 amino acids. From germline, CDR1 is MNHNS and CDR2 SASEGT. The V end was cut by 9 bases, the J end by 0 bases, with 12 bases between. Here the CDR3 DNA reads TGTGCCAGTATGGACGTTCACTCTGGGGCCAACGTCCTGACTTTC. Encoded protein: CASMDVHSGANVLTF.

V and J are TRBV19 and TRBJ1-4, with TRBD1 as a possible D gene (5 bases). The CDR3 extends over 16 amino acids. V shed 7 bases and J shed 6 bases, with 21 bases lying between them. Germline V CDR1 and CDR2: LNHDA, SQIVND (reference sequence). As DNA, the CDR3 is TGTGCCAGTAACCTGGACGTATCCAGGGCGCATGAAAAACTGTTTTTT. The encoded protein is CASNLDVSRAHEKLFF.

The gene calls are TRBV7-9 and TRBJ2-2; TRBD1 matches at 11 bases. The V gene end was trimmed by 5 bases and the J gene end by 6 bases; junction bases not matched to a gene: 5. Germline CDR1 is SEHNR and CDR2 is FQNEAQ (reference sequence). This CDR3 is built from 15 residues. CDR3 nucleotides: TGTGCCAGCAGCCCTGCGGACAGGGGGCCCGGGGAGCTGTTTTTT. Amino acids: CASSPADRGPGELFF.

This clone was observed a few times. The genes are TRBV5-1 and TRBJ2-3; 12 bases agree with TRBD2. J lost 2 bases, V lost 7 bases, and 11 bases had no gene match. CDR3 length: 17 amino acids. Germline values: CDR1 SGHRS, CDR2 YFSETQ. This chain's CDR3 is CASAPLTSGRYTDTQYF. The CDR3 DNA follows: TGCGCCAGCGCACCACTCACTAGCGGGAGGTACACAGATACGCAGTATTTT.

V and J are TRBV27 and TRBJ2-7; 8 nucleotides agree with TRBD2. This CDR3 region has 13 residues. Germline values: CDR1 MNHEY, CDR2 SMNVEV (reference sequence). Losses at the gene ends were 5 bases for V and 6 bases for J; bases not matched to a gene: 6. The CDR3 DNA sequence: TGTGCCAGCAGTCGCGGACTAGCTTTCGAGCAGTACTTC. Amino acid sequence: CASSRGLAFEQYF.

The chain combines TRBV9 with TRBJ1-1, with D possibly matching TRBD1 (5 bases). Germline V CDR1 and CDR2: SGDLS, YYNGEE. V shed 2 bases and J shed 4 bases, with 12 bases lying between them. The CDR3 totals 14 residues. CDR3 sequence (DNA): TGTGCCAGCAGCGTCAGGGCGTTTGCCACTGAAGCTTTCTTT. It encodes CASSVRAFATEAFF.